These 26 T cell receptor beta chains share one sample of origin, sequenced in a study of cytomegalovirus exposure and HLA in healthy donors. Clones were read by immunoSEQ multiplex PCR, and TCRdb kept only the in-frame ones, dropping some. The sample contains roughly 140,000 clones, about 89% of which appear only once. The sample taken for sequencing was PBMCs. These receptors originate from a young woman in good health and CMV-seropositive.

The chain links TRBV11-3 to TRBJ2-5; D uncertain. The germline gives CDR1 SGHNT, CDR2 YENEEA. V shed 0 bases and J shed 5 bases, with 10 bases lying between them. This CDR3 comprises 14 residues. The CDR3 protein is CASSLEWAQETQYF. CDR3 coding DNA: TGTGCCAGCAGCTTAGAGTGGGCTCAGGAGACCCAGTACTTC.

The V and J genes are TRBV11-2 and TRBJ1-2, with D tentatively TRBD1 (6 bases). Trimming left V 5 bases short and J 6 bases short, with 13 bases between. The CDR3 has 13 residues. Germline V gene data show CDR1 as SGHAT and CDR2 as FQNNGV. This CDR3 is CASSKGGFNGYTF. Here the CDR3 DNA reads TGTGCCAGCAGCAAGGGGGGGTTTAATGGCTACACCTTC.

The genes are TRBV6-5 and TRBJ1-5, with a tentative D call TRBD1 (5 bases). From germline, CDR1 is MNHEY and CDR2 SVGAGI. There are 16 residues in the CDR3. The ends were cut back, 6 bases at V and 0 bases at J, with 15 bases in the middle. CDR3 coding DNA: TGTGCCAGCAGCTACCTAACAGGCTATAGCAATCAGCCCCAGCATTTT. Translation: CASSYLTGYSNQPQHF.

V is TRBV11-3 and J is TRBJ2-7; 12 positions match TRBD2. V shed 3 bases and J 6 bases; nucleotides not matched to a gene: 3. CDR1 is SGHNT, CDR2 YENEEA, per germline. The CDR3 is 14 residues long. The CDR3 nucleotides are TGTGCCAGCAGCTTGACTAGCGGGAGCACCGAGCAGTACTTC. Translating gives CASSLTSGSTEQYF.

V usage is TRBV25-1 and J usage is TRBJ2-1, with 10 bases matching TRBD2. The trim removed 5 bases at V and 6 bases at J, leaving 4 bases unmatched. Germline values: CDR1 MGHDK, CDR2 SYGVNS. This CDR3 comprises 14 residues. CDR3 residues: CASSKAGGPNEQFF. CDR3 nucleotides: TGTGCCAGCAGTAAAGCGGGAGGGCCCAATGAGCAGTTCTTC.

The rearrangement links TRBV27 to TRBJ2-3; 8 bases map to TRBD2. V trimming: 3 bases; J trimming: 0 bases; junction bases outside the gene matches: 11. Looked up from germline, CDR1 is MNHEY and CDR2 is SMNVEV (reference sequence). The CDR3 has 18 residues. The CDR3 reads CASSFLRLAGHSTDTQYF. The CDR3 DNA reads TGTGCCAGCAGTTTCCTTAGGTTAGCGGGGCATAGCACAGATACGCAGTATTTT.

The CDR3, as DNA: TGTGCCAGCAGTTTAGTCCTGCGAGAGACCCAGTACTTC. This encodes CASSLVLRETQYF. The chain joins TRBV27 to TRBJ2-5; D is unresolved. Trimming pared 2 bases from V and 4 bases from J, leaving 8 bases between. The CDR3 contains 13 residues. Germline V gene lookup returns CDR1 MNHEY and CDR2 SMNVEV (reference sequence).

The rearrangement uses TRBV30 and TRBJ2-1; TRBD2 aligns across 14 bases. Trimming took 8 bases from V and 8 from J; bases not matched to a gene: 11. CDR3 size: 15 residues. Germline V gene sequence: CDR1 GTSNPN, CDR2 SVGIG (reference sequence). The CDR3 region has the DNA TGTGCCGGGGGGACTAGCGGGAGAGGGGTCCATGAGCAGTTCTTC. As protein: CAGGTSGRGVHEQFF.

The chain is built from TRBV29-1 and TRBJ2-3; 11 bases line up with TRBD2. CDR1 SQVTM and CDR2 ANQGSEA come from the germline V gene. This CDR3 is built from 15 residues. V was pared by 3 bases and J by 3 bases, with 5 bases of the junction left unmatched. The CDR3 bases are TGCAGCGTTGAGACTAGCGGGACATTGACAGATACGCAGTATTTT. It codes for CSVETSGTLTDTQYF.

The V gene is TRBV5-4, the J gene TRBJ1-2; possible D gene TRBD1, 5 bases. Per the germline V gene, CDR1 is SGHNT and CDR2 is YYREEE (reference sequence). V was clipped by 5 bases and J by 8 bases, with 19 bases between them. CDR3 size: 14 residues. CDR3: CASRSWEGRRGYTF. The CDR3 DNA sequence: TGTGCCAGCAGGTCGTGGGAGGGGCGGCGGGGCTACACCTTC.

This chain connects TRBV11-1 to TRBJ2-4; 9 bases align to TRBD1. The trim removed 4 bases at V and 5 bases at J, leaving 6 bases unmatched. From germline, CDR1 is SGHAT and CDR2 FQDESV (reference sequence). The CDR3 covers 15 residues. CDR3 nucleotides: TGTGCCAGCAGCTCCGGGACAGGGATGGAAAACATTCAGTACTTC. It codes for CASSSGTGMENIQYF. The variable domain in full, with the rest retrieved from reference TRBV11-1 and TRBJ2-4, is EAEVAQSPRYKITEKSQAVAFWCDPISGHATLYWYRQILGQGPELLVQFQDESVVDDSQLPKDRFSAERLKGVDSTLKIQPAELGDSAMYLCASSSGTGMENIQYFGAGTRLSVL.

The V call is TRBV30, the J call TRBJ2-3; TRBD1 agrees at 8 bases. Looked up from germline, CDR1 is GTSNPN and CDR2 is SVGIG (reference sequence). V shed 3 bases and J 5 bases; nucleotides not matched to a gene: 10. The CDR3 is made up of 15 amino acids. This CDR3 reads CAWRDRGVSGDTQYF. For the CDR3, the DNA is TGTGCCTGGAGAGACAGGGGAGTTTCAGGAGATACGCAGTATTTT.

V is TRBV7-6 and J is TRBJ2-3, with D perhaps matching TRBD1 (5 bases). The CDR3 length is 16 residues. V gave up 3 bases and J gave up 0 bases, with 13 bases separating them. The germline V gene encodes CDR1 SGHVS and CDR2 FNYEAQ. The CDR3 DNA reads as TGTGCCAGCAGCTTGGGTAGTGGGGCAAGCACAGATACGCAGTATTTT. This codes for CASSLGSGASTDTQYF. Variable domain in full (rest from reference TRBV7-6 and TRBJ2-3): GAGVSQSPRYKVTKRGQDVALRCDPISGHVSLYWYRQALGQGPEFLTYFNYEAQQDKSGLPNDRFSAERPEGSISTLTIQRTEQRDSAMYRCASSLGSGASTDTQYFGPGTRLTVL.

The chain links TRBV5-6 to TRBJ2-7; the match to TRBD2 covers 7 bases. This CDR3 has 16 amino acids. The V gene end was trimmed by 3 bases and the J gene end by 3 bases; junction bases not matched to a gene: 12. Germline V gives CDR1 SGHDT, CDR2 YYEEEE. The CDR3 here is CASSWWGGRGSYEQYF. The CDR3 DNA sequence: TGTGCCAGCAGCTGGTGGGGGGGAAGAGGTAGCTACGAGCAGTACTTC.

CDR3 DNA: TGCGCCAGCAGCCTGTCGGGACAGATGAACACTGAAGCTTTCTTT. Translation: CASSLSGQMNTEAFF. The rearrangement uses TRBV5-1 and TRBJ1-1; 7 nucleotides agree with TRBD1. Germline CDR1 reads SGHRS; CDR2 reads YFSETQ. This CDR3 is built from 15 residues. V lost 4 bases, J lost 0 bases, and 6 bases stayed unmatched.

CDR3 sequence: CASSEYRTSGSYNEQFF. CDR3 DNA sequence: TGTGCCAGCAGTGAGTATCGGACTAGCGGGTCCTACAATGAGCAGTTCTTC. This chain connects TRBV2 to TRBJ2-1; the match to TRBD2 covers 11 bases. Germline V gene sequence: CDR1 SNHLY, CDR2 FYNNEI. J lost 1 base, V lost 3 bases, and 5 bases had no gene match. The CDR3 spans 17 residues.

V gene TRBV2 combines with J gene TRBJ1-5; a weak D match, TRBD1 (5 bases). The V and J ends lost 4 bases and 4 bases respectively, with 11 bases between them. This CDR3 has 14 residues. From germline, CDR1 is SNHLY and CDR2 FYNNEI. CDR3 amino acids: CASSGGGGNQPQHF. The CDR3 nucleotides read TGTGCCAGCAGTGGGGGCGGGGGAAATCAGCCCCAGCATTTT.

This clone was seen just once. The chain recombines TRBV5-6 with TRBJ2-7, with 16 bases fitting TRBD2. V lost 5 bases to trimming and J lost 0 bases; unmatched junction nucleotides: 5. CDR1 is SGHDT, CDR2 YYEEEE, per germline. CDR3 length: 17 amino acids. The CDR3 DNA follows: TGTGCCAGCAGAACGGGACTAGCGGGAGGGTCCTCCTACGAGCAGTACTTC. Translation gives CASRTGLAGGSSYEQYF.

This chain links TRBV18 with TRBJ2-7; 7 bases are shared with TRBD2. Germline values: CDR1 KGHSH, CDR2 LQKENI. The CDR3 runs 15 residues. J was trimmed by 5 bases and V by 5 bases; bases with no gene match: 12. The CDR3 DNA sequence: TGTGCCAGCTCAGCAGGGAGGGTGGACAAGAACGAGCAGTACTTC. This gives the protein CASSAGRVDKNEQYF.

This chain uses TRBV7-6 with TRBJ2-3; 12 positions agree with TRBD2. Germline V gene sequence: CDR1 SGHVS, CDR2 FNYEAQ. V gave up 4 bases and J gave up 0 bases; unmatched junction bases: 8. CDR3 length: 18 residues. This CDR3 reads CASSSLAGGGISTDTQYF. The CDR3 DNA follows: TGTGCCAGCAGCTCCCTAGCGGGGGGGGGCATCAGCACAGATACGCAGTATTTT.

V usage is TRBV4-1 and J usage is TRBJ2-1; weak D call: TRBD2 (5 bases). The CDR3 length is 17 residues. Germline CDR1 and CDR2: MGHRA and YSYEKL. Trimming removed 0 bases from V and 0 bases from J, with 12 bases in between. The CDR3 DNA sequence: TGCGCCAGCAGCCAAGACAGCGCGGGCAGCTCCTACAATGAGCAGTTCTTC. It translates to CASSQDSAGSSYNEQFF.

The V and J genes are TRBV5-1 and TRBJ2-7, with D possibly TRBD1 on 6 matching bases. The V end lost 4 bases, the J end lost 3 bases, and 17 bases lay between the germline ends. Per germline, CDR1 SGHRS and CDR2 YFSETQ. The CDR3 is made up of 15 amino acids. CDR3 nucleotides: TGCGCCAGCAGCCCAGGACAGCTCCCTCTCTACGAGCAGTACTTC. Its protein product is CASSPGQLPLYEQYF. The complete variable domain, with remaining parts taken from reference TRBV5-1 and TRBJ2-7, reads KAGVTQTPRYLIKTRGQQVTLSCSPISGHRSVSWYQQTPGQGLQFLFEYFSETQRNKGNFPGRFSGRQFSNSRSEMNVSTLELGDSALYLCASSPGQLPLYEQYFGPGTRLTVT.

V and J are TRBV28 and TRBJ2-7; 10 bases match TRBD1. Trimming at V came to 8 bases and at J to 2 bases, leaving 15 bases not matched to a gene. The germline CDR1 and CDR2 sequences are MDHEN and SYDVKM. This CDR3 spans 17 amino acids. The CDR3 reads CASPVRQGAHRPYEQYF. In nucleotides, the CDR3 is TGTGCCAGCCCGGTACGACAGGGGGCTCATAGACCCTACGAGCAGTACTTC.

This clone was found once. The chain employs TRBV2 and TRBJ2-7; tentatively, D is TRBD1 (5 bases). This CDR3 region has 15 residues. Trimming took 6 bases from V and 2 from J, leaving 17 bases between them. Germline V gives CDR1 SNHLY, CDR2 FYNNEI. CDR3 bases: TGTGCCAGCAGCGACAGCACGACCCCTCCCTACGAGCAGTACTTC. Translated, it gives CASSDSTTPPYEQYF.

There are a few counts of this clone. The V and J genes are TRBV7-9 and TRBJ1-1; D remains unclear. Per the germline V gene, CDR1 is SEHNR and CDR2 is FQNEAQ (reference sequence). Trimming stripped 2 bases from V and 0 bases from J, with 4 bases between. This CDR3 has 13 amino acids. CDR3 in amino acids: CASSLQLNTEAFF. DNA for the CDR3: TGTGCCAGCAGCTTACAGTTGAACACTGAAGCTTTCTTT.

The rearrangement links TRBV2 to TRBJ2-1, with D tentatively TRBD2 (6 bases). V was cut by 6 bases and J by 0 bases, with 15 bases left in between. This CDR3 is built from 16 residues. Germline V gives CDR1 SNHLY, CDR2 FYNNEI. CDR3 nucleotide sequence: TGTGCCAGCAGAGAACTACAAGCGGGCTCCTACAATGAGCAGTTCTTC. Protein sequence: CASRELQAGSYNEQFF. Filled out from reference TRBV2 and TRBJ2-1, the complete variable domain reads EPEVTQTPSHQVTQMGQEVILRCVPISNHLYFYWYRQILGQKVEFLVSFYNNEISEKSEIFDDQFSVERPDGSNFTLKIRSTKLEDSAMYFCASRELQAGSYNEQFFGPGTRLTVL.